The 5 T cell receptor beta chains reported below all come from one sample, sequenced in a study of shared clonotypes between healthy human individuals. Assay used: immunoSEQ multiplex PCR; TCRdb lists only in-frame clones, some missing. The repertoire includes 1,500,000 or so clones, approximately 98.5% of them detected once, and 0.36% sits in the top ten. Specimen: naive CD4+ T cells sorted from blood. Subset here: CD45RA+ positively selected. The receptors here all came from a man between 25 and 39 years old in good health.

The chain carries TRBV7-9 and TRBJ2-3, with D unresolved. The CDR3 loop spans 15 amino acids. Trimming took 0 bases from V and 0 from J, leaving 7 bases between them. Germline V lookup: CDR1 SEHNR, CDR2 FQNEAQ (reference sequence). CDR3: CASSLADPSTDTQYF. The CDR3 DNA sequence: TGTGCCAGCAGCTTAGCGGACCCTAGCACAGATACGCAGTATTTT.

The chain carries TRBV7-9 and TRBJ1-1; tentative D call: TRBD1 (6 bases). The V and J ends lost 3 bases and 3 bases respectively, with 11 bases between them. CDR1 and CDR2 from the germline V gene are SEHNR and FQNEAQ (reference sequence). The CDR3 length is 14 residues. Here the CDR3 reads CASSFGGGYTEAFF. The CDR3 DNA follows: TGTGCCAGCAGCTTTGGAGGGGGATACACTGAAGCTTTCTTT.

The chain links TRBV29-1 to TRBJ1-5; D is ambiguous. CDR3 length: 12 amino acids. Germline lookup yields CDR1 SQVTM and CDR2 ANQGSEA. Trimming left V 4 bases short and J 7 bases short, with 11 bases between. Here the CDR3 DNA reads TGCAGCGTTGCGGGTCTCGGACAGCCCCAGCATTTT. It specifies CSVAGLGQPQHF.

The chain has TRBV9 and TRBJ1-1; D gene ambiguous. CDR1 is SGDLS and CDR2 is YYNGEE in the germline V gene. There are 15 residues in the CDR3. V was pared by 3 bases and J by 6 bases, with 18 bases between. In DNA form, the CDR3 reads TGTGCCAGCAGCGGTGGTAAAGATGGGCACGCTGAAGCTTTCTTT. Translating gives CASSGGKDGHAEAFF.

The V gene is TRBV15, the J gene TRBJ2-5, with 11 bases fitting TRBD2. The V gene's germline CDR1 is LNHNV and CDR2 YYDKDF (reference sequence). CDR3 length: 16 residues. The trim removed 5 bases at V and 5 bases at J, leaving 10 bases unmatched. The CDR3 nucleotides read TGTGCCACCAGCCCTACGCTAGCGGGAGGTCTGGAGACCCAGTACTTC. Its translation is CATSPTLAGGLETQYF.